Below are 3 T cell receptor beta chains sequenced from a single sample in a study of sequential checkpoint blockade in melanoma. Treatment given: randomized to nivolumab then ipilimumab (arm A) or the reverse (arm B). The protocol was immunoSEQ multiplex PCR, while the TCRdb copy is restricted to in-frame clones and leaves out a portion. Of about 5,000 clones detected, about 25% appear once; the ten largest clones hold about 19%. The source was tumor tissue (inferred from file names), collected from a patient given nivolumab and ipilimumab in sequence. The receptors were gathered from a human donor with melanoma.

This clone has a count of ten or more. V and J are TRBV7-6 and TRBJ2-3; D perhaps matches TRBD2 (6 bases). The V gene lost 9 bases and the J gene lost 2 bases, with 18 bases spanning the gap. This CDR3 is built from 15 residues. CDR1 and CDR2 (germline): SGHVS, FNYEAQ. CDR3: CARSHVTGATDTQYF. In DNA form, the CDR3 reads TGTGCCAGAAGCCATGTCACGGGAGCCACAGATACGCAGTATTTT.

This clone was seen more than once but under ten times. V and J are TRBV28 and TRBJ2-5; the match to TRBD2 covers 14 bases. The CDR3 contains 17 residues. V lost 5 bases to trimming and J lost 5 bases; unmatched junction nucleotides: 10. Germline V gene sequence: CDR1 MDHEN, CDR2 SYDVKM. CDR3 protein: CASSPDPGLAGVETQYF. The CDR3 coding sequence is TGTGCCAGCAGTCCCGATCCGGGACTAGCGGGAGTCGAGACCCAGTACTTC.

By its share, this clone is medium-sized. This chain uses TRBV9 with TRBJ1-2; 9 bases are a match to TRBD1. The CDR3 totals 15 residues. CDR1 SGDLS and CDR2 YYNGEE come from the germline V gene. V shed 3 bases and J 3 bases; nucleotides not matched to a gene: 6. The CDR3 loop reads CASSAPGTGHYGYTF. CDR3 DNA sequence: TGTGCCAGCAGCGCACCCGGGACAGGGCACTATGGCTACACCTTC. Supplemented by reference TRBV9 and TRBJ1-2, the full variable domain reads DSGVTQTPKHLITATGQRVTLRCSPRSGDLSVYWYQQSLDQGLQFLIQYYNGEERAKGNILERFSAQQFPDLHSELNLSSLELGDSALYFCASSAPGTGHYGYTFGSGTRLTVV.